This T cell receptor beta chain was profiled in a study of T cells in Graves' hyperthyroidism and ophthalmopathy. The study, taken as a whole, reports: A 13 V-J signature model discriminated ophthalmopathy versus stable hyperthyroidism.

Researchers amplified the TCR beta CDR3 regions from RNA transcripts. A first-round RT-PCR of the TCR CDR3 used the HTBI primer set. TCRdb analysed the multiplex PCR reads with MiXCR anew, one entry per CDR3 protein. The table lists approximately 370,000 distinct CDR3 sequences, roughly 17% of them singletons. Looked up from germline, CDR1 is MDHEN and CDR2 is SYDVKM. V lost 6 bases, J lost 7 bases, and 9 bases stayed unmatched. The CDR3 sequence is 14 residues long. Turning to this clonotype: What it binds is not known.

Based on clinical symptoms, serum thyroxine and TRAb, thyroid ultrasound and orbital computed tomography, diagnoses were reached. The rearrangement joins TRBV28 to TRBJ1-5; 7 bases align to TRBD1. The sequence came from a woman aged 25 to 45 with Graves' hyperthyroidism that later progressed to Graves' ophthalmopathy. Sequenced input: blood. CDR3 in amino acids: CASRIMGGQQPQHF. CDR3 nucleotides: TGTGCCAGCAGGATTATGGGGGGACAGCAGCCCCAGCATTTT.